This entry concerns a single TCR beta chain. The assay was immunoSEQ multiplex PCR, and TCRdb's table has in-frame clones only and misses some. The table shows about 53,000 clones, with more than 80% occurring only once. The CDR3 totals 13 residues. V was pared by 3 bases and J by 4 bases, with 12 bases between. The V gene's germline CDR1 is SQVTM and CDR2 ANQGSEA. The data derive from a study of blood T cell repertoires in COVID-19. Turning to the study itself: The United States, Italy and Spain supplied acute and convalescent COVID-19 samples.

The source of this sequence is a man older than 75 with acute or convalescent COVID-19. J is TRBJ2-5 and V is TRBV29-1, with D tentatively TRBD1 (5 bases). The sample consisted of peripheral blood. CDR3 region: CSVERQGRETQYF. CDR3 DNA sequence: TGCAGCGTTGAGCGTCAGGGCCGAGAGACCCAGTACTTC.